This section outlines one T cell receptor beta chain sequence together with its context. At collection, donors were nominally healthy, but unrecorded immune exposures were probable. It was with 60 Vbeta and 13 Jbeta primers that the PCR ran. Authors' data handling: In a later analysis, roughly 86 million unique TCR beta chains included roughly 11 million shared by two or more donors. Clones were read by immunoSEQ multiplex PCR, and TCRdb kept only the in-frame ones, dropping some. V and J calls and clone size are those listed in that table; D and trimming were worked out from the DNA. The table includes tens of thousands of clones, approximately 67% detected once. The V gene's germline CDR1 is MGHRA and CDR2 YSYEKL. V was pared by 1 base and J by 4 bases, with 10 bases between. This CDR3 spans 14 amino acids. The data originate from a study of cytomegalovirus exposure and HLA in healthy donors.

The TCR sequence derives from a male donor in good health and CMV-seropositive. The rearrangement uses TRBV4-1 and TRBJ1-1; weak D call: TRBD1 (6 bases). Material for sequencing was PBMCs. CDR3 region: CASSQVQGLTEAFF. The CDR3 region has the DNA TGCGCCAGCAGCCAAGTTCAGGGGCTCACTGAAGCTTTCTTT.